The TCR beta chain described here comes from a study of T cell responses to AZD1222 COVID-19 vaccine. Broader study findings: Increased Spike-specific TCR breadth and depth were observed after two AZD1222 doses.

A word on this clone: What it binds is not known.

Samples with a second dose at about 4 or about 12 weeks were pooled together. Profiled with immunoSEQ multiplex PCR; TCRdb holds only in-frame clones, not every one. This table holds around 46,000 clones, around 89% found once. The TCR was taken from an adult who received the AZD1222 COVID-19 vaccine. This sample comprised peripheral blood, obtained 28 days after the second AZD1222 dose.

CDR3 in amino acids: CASSPPGTSGRFTGELFF. The DNA for the CDR3 is TGTGCCAGCTCACCGCCCGGGACTAGCGGGAGATTCACCGGGGAGCTGTTTTTT. V gene TRBV18 combines with J gene TRBJ2-2; 14 nucleotides match TRBD2. V dropped 3 bases and J dropped 4; count of bases not matched to a gene: 7. The germline CDR1 and CDR2 sequences are KGHSH and LQKENI. The CDR3 spans 18 residues.